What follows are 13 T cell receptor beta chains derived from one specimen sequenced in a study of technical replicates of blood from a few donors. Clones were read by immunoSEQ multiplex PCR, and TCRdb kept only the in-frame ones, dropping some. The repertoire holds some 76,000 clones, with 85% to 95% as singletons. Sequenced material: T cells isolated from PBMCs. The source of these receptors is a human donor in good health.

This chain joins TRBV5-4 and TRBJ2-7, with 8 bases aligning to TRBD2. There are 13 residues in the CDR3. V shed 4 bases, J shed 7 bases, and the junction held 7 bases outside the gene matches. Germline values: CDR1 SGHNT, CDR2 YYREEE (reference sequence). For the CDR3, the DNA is TGTGCCAGCAGCATAGGACTAGCACGTGAGCAGTACTTC. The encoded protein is CASSIGLAREQYF.

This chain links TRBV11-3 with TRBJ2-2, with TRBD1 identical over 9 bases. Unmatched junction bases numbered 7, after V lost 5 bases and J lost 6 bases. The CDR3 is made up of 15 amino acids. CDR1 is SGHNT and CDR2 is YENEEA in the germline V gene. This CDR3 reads CASSPRDREAGELFF. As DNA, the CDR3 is TGTGCCAGCAGCCCCCGGGACAGGGAGGCCGGGGAGCTGTTTTTT.

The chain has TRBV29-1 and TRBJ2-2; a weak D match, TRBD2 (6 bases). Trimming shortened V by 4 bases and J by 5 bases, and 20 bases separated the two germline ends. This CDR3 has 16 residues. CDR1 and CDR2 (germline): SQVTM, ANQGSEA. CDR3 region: CSVGRAAGGKTGELFF. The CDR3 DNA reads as TGCAGCGTTGGTCGGGCCGCAGGCGGGAAGACCGGGGAGCTGTTTTTT.

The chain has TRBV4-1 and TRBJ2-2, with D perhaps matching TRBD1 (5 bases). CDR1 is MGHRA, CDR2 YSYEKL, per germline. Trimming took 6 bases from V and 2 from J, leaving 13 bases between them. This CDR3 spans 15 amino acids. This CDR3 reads CASRLQDRNTGELFF. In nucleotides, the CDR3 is TGCGCCAGCAGACTACAGGACCGAAACACCGGGGAGCTGTTTTTT.

The CDR3 coding sequence is TGTGCCAGCAGTTATAACAGATATAGCAATCAGCCCCAGCATTTT. Encoded protein: CASSYNRYSNQPQHF. The V and J genes are TRBV6-5 and TRBJ1-5; D not certain. V gave up 3 bases and J gave up 0 bases, with 9 bases separating them. Germline values: CDR1 MNHEY, CDR2 SVGAGI. CDR3 length: 15 amino acids.

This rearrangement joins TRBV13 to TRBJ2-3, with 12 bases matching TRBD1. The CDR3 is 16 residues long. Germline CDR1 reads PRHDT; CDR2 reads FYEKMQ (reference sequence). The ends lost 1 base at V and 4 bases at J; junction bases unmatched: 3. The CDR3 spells CASSLEGTGGSDTQYF. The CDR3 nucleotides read TGTGCCAGCAGCTTAGAGGGGACAGGGGGCTCAGATACGCAGTATTTT.

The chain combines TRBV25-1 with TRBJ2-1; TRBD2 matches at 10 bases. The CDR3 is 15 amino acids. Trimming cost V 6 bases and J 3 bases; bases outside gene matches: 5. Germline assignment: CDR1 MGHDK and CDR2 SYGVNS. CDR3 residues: CASSRTSGYYNEQFF. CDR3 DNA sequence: TGTGCCAGCAGCCGGACTAGCGGATACTACAATGAGCAGTTCTTC.

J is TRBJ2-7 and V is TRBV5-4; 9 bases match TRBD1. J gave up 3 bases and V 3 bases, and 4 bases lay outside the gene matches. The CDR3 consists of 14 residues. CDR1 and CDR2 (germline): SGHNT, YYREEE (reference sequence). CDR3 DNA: TGTGCCAGCAGCTCGGACAGGGGTGGCTACGAGCAGTACTTC. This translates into CASSSDRGGYEQYF. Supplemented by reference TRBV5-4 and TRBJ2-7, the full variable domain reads ETGVTQSPTHLIKTRGQQVTLRCSSQSGHNTVSWYQQALGQGPQFIFQYYREEENGRGNFPPRFSGLQFPNYSSELNVNALELDDSALYLCASSSDRGGYEQYFGPGTRLTVT.

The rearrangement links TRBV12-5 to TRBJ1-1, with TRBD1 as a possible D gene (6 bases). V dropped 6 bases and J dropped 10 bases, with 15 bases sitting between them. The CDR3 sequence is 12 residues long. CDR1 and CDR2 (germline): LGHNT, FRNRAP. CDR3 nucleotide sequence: TGTGCTAGTGGCTTTCCCTCACAGGGAGCTTTCTTT. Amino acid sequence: CASGFPSQGAFF.

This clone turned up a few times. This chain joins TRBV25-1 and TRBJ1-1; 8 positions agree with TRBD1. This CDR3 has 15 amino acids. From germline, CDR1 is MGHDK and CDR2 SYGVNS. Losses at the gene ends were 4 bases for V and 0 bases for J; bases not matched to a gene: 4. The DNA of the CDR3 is TGTGCCAGCAGTGTCTCAGGGGGCCTGAACACTGAAGCTTTCTTT. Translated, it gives CASSVSGGLNTEAFF.

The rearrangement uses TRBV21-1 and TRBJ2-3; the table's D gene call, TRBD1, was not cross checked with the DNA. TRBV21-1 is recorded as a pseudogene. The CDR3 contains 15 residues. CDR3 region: CASSTRTGTTDTQYF. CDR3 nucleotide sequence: TGTGCCAGCAGCACCCGGACAGGGACCACAGATACGCAGTATTTT.

CDR3: CASSDPWTGENTEAFF. The CDR3 DNA is TGTGCCAGCAGTGATCCTTGGACAGGGGAGAACACTGAAGCTTTCTTT. The chain links TRBV6-1 to TRBJ1-1; 9 bases match TRBD1. V shed 3 bases, J shed 1 base, and the junction held 6 bases outside the gene matches. The CDR3 is 16 amino acids. Germline V gives CDR1 MNHNS, CDR2 SASEGT.

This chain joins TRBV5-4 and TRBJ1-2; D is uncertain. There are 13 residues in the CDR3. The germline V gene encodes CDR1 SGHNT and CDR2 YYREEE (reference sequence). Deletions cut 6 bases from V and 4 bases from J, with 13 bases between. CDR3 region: CASITDLFYGYTF. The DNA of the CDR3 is TGTGCCAGCATCACAGACCTATTCTATGGCTACACCTTC.